Here is one TCR beta chain with its context. The method was immunoSEQ multiplex PCR; TCRdb's version includes in-frame clones alone and lacks a portion of them. The sample consists of 91,000 or so clones, about 95% of them appearing once. With 5 bases clipped from V and 3 bases from J, the junction kept 8 bases outside the gene matches. CDR3 length: 15 residues. The germline CDR1 and CDR2 sequences are SGHNT and YENEEA. The data belong to a study of technical replicates of blood from a handful of donors. The chain combines TRBV11-3 with TRBJ2-7, with 9 positions matching TRBD2. The receptor comes from a human donor in good health. What was sequenced was T cells isolated from PBMCs. In nucleotides, the CDR3 is TGTGCCAGCAGCCCCCCTCTAGCGGGACTCTACGAGCAGTACTTC. It codes for CASSPPLAGLYEQYF.